This T cell receptor beta chain was retrieved from a study of blood T cell repertoires in COVID-19. The overall study: The origin of the acute and convalescent COVID-19 samples was the United States, Italy and Spain. T cells, B-cell-depleted T cells, or PBMCs provided the cDNA or gDNA that served as material.

TCRdb keeps only in-frame clones here, not all; method: immunoSEQ multiplex PCR. The table records 60,000 to 65,000 clones, 72% of them present only once. Trimming took off 1 base at V and 3 bases at J, with 10 bases between the two ends. Germline V gene sequence: CDR1 SGHVS, CDR2 FQNEAQ. The CDR3 runs 15 residues. In Seattle, patients joined the study during active infection and were tracked longitudinally. The chain has TRBV7-8 and TRBJ1-5; D is possibly TRBD1 (5 bases). The TCR sequence derives from a woman aged 70 to 79 with COVID-19, enrolled during active disease. The sample comprised peripheral blood. This CDR3 reads CASSLDRLNNQPQHF. The CDR3 region has the DNA TGTGCCAGCAGCTTAGACAGGCTGAACAATCAGCCCCAGCATTTT.